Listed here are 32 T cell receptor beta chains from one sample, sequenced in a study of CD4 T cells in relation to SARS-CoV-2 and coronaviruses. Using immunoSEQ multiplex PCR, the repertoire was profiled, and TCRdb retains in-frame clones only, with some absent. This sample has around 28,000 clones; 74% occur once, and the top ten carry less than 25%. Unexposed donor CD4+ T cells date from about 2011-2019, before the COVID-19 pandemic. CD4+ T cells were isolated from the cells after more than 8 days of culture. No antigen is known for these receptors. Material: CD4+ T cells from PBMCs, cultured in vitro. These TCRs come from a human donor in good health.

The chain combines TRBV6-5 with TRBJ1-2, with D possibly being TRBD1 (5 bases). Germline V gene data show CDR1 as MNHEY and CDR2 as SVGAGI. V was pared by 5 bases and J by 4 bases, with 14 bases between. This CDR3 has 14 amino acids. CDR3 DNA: TGTGCCAGCAGTATCAGGGACGGAGGCTATGGCTACACCTTC. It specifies CASSIRDGGYGYTF.

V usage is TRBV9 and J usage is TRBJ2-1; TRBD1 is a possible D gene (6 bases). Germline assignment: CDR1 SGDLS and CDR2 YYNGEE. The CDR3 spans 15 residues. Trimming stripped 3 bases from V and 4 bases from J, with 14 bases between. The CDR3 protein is CASSASGVQYNEQFF. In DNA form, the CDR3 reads TGTGCCAGCAGCGCGTCAGGGGTCCAGTACAATGAGCAGTTCTTC.

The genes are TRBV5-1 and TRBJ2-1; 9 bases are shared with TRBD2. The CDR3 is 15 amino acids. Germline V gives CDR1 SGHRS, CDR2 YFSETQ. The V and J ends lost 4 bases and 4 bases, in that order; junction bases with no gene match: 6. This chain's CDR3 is CASSPGTSRYNEQFF. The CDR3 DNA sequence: TGCGCCAGCAGCCCCGGGACTAGCAGATACAATGAGCAGTTCTTC.

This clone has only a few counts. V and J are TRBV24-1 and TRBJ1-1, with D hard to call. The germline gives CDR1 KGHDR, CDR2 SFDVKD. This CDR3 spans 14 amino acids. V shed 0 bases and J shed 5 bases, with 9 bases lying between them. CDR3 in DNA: TGTGCCACCAGTGATTTGCTAGGGAGGACTGAAGCTTTCTTT. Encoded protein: CATSDLLGRTEAFF.

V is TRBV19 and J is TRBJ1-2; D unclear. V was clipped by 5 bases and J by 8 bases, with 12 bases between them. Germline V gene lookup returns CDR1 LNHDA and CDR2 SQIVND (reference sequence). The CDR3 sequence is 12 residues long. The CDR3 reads CASSPTGGGYTF. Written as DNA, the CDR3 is TGTGCCAGTAGTCCCACCGGCGGGGGCTACACCTTC.

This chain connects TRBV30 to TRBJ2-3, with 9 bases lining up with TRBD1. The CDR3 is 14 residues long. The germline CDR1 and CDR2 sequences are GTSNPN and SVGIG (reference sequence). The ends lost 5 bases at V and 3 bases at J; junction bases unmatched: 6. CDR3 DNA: TGTGCCTGGGGACAGGGGTTAAGGACAGATACGCAGTATTTT. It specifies CAWGQGLRTDTQYF. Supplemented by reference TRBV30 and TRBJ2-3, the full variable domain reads SQTIHQWPATLVQPVGSPLSLECTVEGTSNPNLYWYRQAAGRGLQLLFYSVGIGQISSEVPQNLSASRPQDRQFILSSKKLLLSDSGFYLCAWGQGLRTDTQYFGPGTRLTVL.

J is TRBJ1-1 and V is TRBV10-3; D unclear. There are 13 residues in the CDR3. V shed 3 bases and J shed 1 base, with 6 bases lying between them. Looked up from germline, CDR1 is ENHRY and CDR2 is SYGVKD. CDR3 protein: CAISESGNTEAFF. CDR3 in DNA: TGTGCCATCAGTGAATCAGGGAACACTGAAGCTTTCTTT.

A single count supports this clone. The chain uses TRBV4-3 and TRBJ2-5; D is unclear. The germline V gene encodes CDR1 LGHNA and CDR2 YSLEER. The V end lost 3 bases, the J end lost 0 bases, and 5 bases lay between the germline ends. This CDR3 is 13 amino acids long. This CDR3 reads CASSQQYQETQYF. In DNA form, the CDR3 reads TGCGCCAGCAGCCAGCAGTACCAAGAGACCCAGTACTTC.

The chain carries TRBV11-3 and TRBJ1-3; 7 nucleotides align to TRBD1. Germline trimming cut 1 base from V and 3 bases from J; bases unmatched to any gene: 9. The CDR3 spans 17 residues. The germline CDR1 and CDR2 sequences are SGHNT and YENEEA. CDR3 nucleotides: TGTGCCAGCAGCTTAGCCTCCGACCAGGGGGGTGGAAACACCATATATTTT. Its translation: CASSLASDQGGGNTIYF.

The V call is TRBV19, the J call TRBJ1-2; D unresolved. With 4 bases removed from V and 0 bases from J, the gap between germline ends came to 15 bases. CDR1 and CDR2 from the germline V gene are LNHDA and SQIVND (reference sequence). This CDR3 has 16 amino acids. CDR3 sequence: CASSTLARTSNYGYTF. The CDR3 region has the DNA TGTGCCAGTAGTACCCTCGCCCGGACTTCTAACTATGGCTACACCTTC.

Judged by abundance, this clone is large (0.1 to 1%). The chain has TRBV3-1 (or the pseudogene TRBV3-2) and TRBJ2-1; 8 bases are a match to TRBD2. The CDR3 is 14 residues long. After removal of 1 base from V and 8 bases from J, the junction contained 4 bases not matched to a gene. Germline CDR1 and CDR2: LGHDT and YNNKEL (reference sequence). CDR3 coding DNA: TGTGCCAGCAGCCAAGGACTAGCGACGGATGAGCAGTTCTTC. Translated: CASSQGLATDEQFF.

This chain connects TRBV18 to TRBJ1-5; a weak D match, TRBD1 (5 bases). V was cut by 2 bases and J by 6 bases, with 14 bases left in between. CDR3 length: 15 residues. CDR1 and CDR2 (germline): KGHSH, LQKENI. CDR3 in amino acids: CASSPSTGEGQPQHF. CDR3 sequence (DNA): TGTGCCAGCTCACCAAGTACGGGGGAGGGTCAGCCCCAGCATTTT.

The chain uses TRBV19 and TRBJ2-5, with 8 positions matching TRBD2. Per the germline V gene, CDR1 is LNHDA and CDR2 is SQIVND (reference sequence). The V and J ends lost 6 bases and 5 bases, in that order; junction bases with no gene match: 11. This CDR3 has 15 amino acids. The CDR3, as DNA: TGTGCCAGTAGCCCCGGGGGGGGTGGTAGGGAGACCCAGTACTTC. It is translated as CASSPGGGGRETQYF.

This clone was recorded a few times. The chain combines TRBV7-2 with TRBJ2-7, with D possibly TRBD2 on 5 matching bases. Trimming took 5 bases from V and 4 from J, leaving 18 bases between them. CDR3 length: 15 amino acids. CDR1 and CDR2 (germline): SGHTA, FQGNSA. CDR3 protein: CASSQEGSWRYEQYF. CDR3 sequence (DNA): TGTGCCAGCAGCCAAGAGGGTAGTTGGCGGTACGAGCAGTACTTC.

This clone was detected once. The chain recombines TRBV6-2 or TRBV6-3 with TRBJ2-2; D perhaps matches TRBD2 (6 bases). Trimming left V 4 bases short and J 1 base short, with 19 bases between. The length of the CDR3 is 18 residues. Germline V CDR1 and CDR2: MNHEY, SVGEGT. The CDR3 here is CASSFPFGAGQNTGELFF. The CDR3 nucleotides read TGTGCCAGCAGTTTTCCTTTCGGTGCGGGGCAGAACACCGGGGAGCTGTTTTTT.

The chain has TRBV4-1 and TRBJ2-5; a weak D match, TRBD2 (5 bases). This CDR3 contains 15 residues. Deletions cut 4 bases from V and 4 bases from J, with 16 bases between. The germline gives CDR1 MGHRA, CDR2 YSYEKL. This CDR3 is CASSPPVLARETQYF. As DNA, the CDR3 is TGCGCCAGCAGCCCCCCAGTGCTAGCAAGAGAGACCCAGTACTTC.

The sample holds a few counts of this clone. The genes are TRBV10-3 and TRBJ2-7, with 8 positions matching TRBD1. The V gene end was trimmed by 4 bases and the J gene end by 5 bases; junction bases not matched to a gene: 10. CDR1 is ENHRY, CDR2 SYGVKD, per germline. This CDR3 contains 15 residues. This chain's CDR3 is CAISVGVDRVNEQYF. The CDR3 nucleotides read TGTGCCATCAGTGTGGGCGTGGACAGGGTCAACGAGCAGTACTTC.

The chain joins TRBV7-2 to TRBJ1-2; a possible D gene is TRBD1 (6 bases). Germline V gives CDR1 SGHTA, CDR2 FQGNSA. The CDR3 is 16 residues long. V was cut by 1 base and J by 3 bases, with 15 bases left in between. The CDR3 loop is CASSLDRVANDYGYTF. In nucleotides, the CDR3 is TGTGCCAGCAGCTTAGACAGGGTGGCAAACGACTATGGCTACACCTTC.

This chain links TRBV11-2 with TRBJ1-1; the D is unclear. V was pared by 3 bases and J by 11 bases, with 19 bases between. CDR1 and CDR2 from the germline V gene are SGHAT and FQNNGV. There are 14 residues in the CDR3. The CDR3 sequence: CASSFSGEIAGAFF. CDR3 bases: TGTGCCAGCAGCTTTTCTGGGGAAATCGCCGGGGCTTTCTTT.

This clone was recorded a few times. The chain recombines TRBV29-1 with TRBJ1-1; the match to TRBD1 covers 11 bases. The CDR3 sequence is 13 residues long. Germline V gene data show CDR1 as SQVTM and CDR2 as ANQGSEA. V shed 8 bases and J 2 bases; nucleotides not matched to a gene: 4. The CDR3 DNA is TGCAGCACAAGGACAGGGGGCAACACTGAAGCTTTCTTT. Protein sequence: CSTRTGGNTEAFF.

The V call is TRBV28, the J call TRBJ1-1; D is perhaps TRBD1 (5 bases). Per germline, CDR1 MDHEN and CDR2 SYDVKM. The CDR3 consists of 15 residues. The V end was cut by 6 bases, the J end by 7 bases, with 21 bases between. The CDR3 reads CASRPSRGASHEAFF. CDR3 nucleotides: TGTGCCAGCAGACCTTCAAGGGGCGCGAGCCATGAAGCTTTCTTT.

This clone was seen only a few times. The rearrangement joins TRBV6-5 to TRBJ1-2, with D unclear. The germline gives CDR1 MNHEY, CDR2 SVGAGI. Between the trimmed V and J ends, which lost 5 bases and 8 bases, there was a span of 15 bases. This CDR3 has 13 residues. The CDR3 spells CASSKRYGRGYTF. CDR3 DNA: TGTGCCAGCAGTAAACGGTATGGTCGAGGCTACACCTTC.

The CDR3 region has the DNA TGTGCCAGCAGCTTAGGGTCCGAGACCCAGTACTTC. It encodes CASSLGSETQYF. V usage is TRBV7-9 and J usage is TRBJ2-5, with unresolved D. The CDR3 is 12 amino acids. Trimming took off 1 base at V and 5 bases at J, with 5 bases between the two ends. Germline loops: CDR1 SEHNR, CDR2 FQNEAQ (reference sequence).

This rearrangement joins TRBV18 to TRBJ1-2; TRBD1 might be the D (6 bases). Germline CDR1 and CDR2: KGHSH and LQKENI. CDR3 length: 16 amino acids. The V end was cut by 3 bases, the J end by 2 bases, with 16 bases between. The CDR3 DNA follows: TGTGCCAGCTCACCGGGCGGGATCAGGGGAAACTATGGCTACACCTTC. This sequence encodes CASSPGGIRGNYGYTF. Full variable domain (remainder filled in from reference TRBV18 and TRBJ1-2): NAGVMQNPRHLVRRRGQEARLRCSPMKGHSHVYWYRQLPEEGLKFMVYLQKENIIDESGMPKERFSAEFPKEGPSILRIQQVVRGDSAAYFCASSPGGIRGNYGYTFGSGTRLTVV.

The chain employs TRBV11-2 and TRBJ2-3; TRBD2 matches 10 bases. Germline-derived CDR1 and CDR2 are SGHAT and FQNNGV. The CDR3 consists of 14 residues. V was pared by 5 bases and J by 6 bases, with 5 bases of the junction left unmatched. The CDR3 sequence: CASSPGTSADTQYF. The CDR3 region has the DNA TGTGCCAGCAGCCCCGGGACTAGCGCGGATACGCAGTATTTT.

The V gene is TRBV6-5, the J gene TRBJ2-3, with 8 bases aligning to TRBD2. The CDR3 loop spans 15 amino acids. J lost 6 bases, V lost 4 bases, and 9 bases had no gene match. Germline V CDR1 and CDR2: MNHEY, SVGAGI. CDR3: CASSFYGRDGDTQYF. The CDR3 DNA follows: TGTGCCAGCAGTTTCTACGGGAGGGATGGGGATACGCAGTATTTT.

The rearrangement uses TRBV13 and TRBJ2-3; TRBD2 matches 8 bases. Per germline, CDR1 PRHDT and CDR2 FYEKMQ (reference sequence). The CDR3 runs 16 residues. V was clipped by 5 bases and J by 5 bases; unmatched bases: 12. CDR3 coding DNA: TGTGCCAGCAGCCCCCCGGGGGGGCTAGCGGAAGATACGCAGTATTTT. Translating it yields CASSPPGGLAEDTQYF.

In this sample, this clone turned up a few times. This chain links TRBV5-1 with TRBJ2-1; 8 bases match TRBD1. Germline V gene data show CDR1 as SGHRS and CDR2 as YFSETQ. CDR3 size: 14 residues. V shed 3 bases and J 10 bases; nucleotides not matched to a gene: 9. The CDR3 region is CASSSDRVMGEQFF. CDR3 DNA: TGCGCCAGCAGCTCGGACAGGGTGATGGGCGAGCAGTTCTTC.

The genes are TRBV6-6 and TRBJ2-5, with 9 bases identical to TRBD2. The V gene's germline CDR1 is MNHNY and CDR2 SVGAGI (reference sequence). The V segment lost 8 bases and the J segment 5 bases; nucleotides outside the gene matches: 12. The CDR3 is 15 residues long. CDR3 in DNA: TGTGCCAGCGCGGCAGGCCTAGCGGGGTTGGAGACCCAGTACTTC. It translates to CASAAGLAGLETQYF.

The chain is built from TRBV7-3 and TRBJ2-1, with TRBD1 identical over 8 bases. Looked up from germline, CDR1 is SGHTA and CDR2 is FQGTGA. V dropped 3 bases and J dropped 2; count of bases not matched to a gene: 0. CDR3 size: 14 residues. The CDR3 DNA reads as TGTGCCAGCAGCTTGGGACAGGCCTACAATGAGCAGTTCTTC. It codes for CASSLGQAYNEQFF.

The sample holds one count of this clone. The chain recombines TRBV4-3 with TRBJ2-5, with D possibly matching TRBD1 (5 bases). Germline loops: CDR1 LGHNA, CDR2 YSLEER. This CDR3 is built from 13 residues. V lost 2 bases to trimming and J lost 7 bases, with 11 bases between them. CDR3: CASSQTRVGTQYF. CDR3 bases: TGCGCCAGCAGCCAAACCAGGGTGGGGACCCAGTACTTC.

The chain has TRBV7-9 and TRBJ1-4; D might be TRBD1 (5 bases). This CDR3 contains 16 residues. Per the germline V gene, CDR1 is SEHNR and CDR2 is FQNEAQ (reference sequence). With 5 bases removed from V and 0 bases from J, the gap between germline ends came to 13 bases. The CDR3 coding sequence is TGTGCCAGCAGCCCCACCCAGGGTGCAACTAATGAAAAACTGTTTTTT. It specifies CASSPTQGATNEKLFF.